The 5 T cell receptor beta chains below come from one sample, sequenced in a study of control samples from healthy donors and cancer patients. Using immunoSEQ multiplex PCR, the repertoire was profiled, and TCRdb retains in-frame clones only, with some absent. This sample has around 110,000 clones, with approximately 93% found just once. Sample: blood. These receptors all come from a man aged 30-40 years in good health.

The chain uses TRBV24-1 and TRBJ1-4; maybe TRBD1 (6 bases). Trimming took 3 bases from V and 8 from J, leaving 15 bases between them. CDR1 and CDR2 from the germline V gene are KGHDR and SFDVKD. The CDR3 covers 15 residues. CDR3 sequence (DNA): TGTGCCACCAGTGATCGGGGACAACCAGACGAAAAACTGTTTTTT. Its translation is CATSDRGQPDEKLFF.

The chain employs TRBV9 and TRBJ1-1; tentative D call: TRBD1 (5 bases). Between the trimmed V and J ends, which lost 3 bases and 1 base, there was a span of 10 bases. The length of the CDR3 is 14 residues. In germline, CDR1 is SGDLS, CDR2 YYNGEE. Written as DNA, the CDR3 is TGTGCCAGCAGCGCGGGGACGGCGAACACTGAAGCTTTCTTT. It yields the protein CASSAGTANTEAFF.

The rearrangement uses TRBV10-3 and TRBJ2-5; the match to TRBD1 covers 9 bases. Germline V gives CDR1 ENHRY, CDR2 SYGVKD. There are 14 residues in the CDR3. With V trimmed by 6 bases and J by 2 bases, 4 bases remained unmatched. In nucleotides, the CDR3 is TGTGCCATCAGCCGCGGACAGGGGCAAGAGACCCAGTACTTC. The encoded protein is CAISRGQGQETQYF.

The CDR3, as DNA: TGTGCCAGCAACGGAAGCCAAGGGGGTAAACAGTTCTTC. Translation: CASNGSQGGKQFF. The V gene is TRBV7-9, the J gene TRBJ2-1; perhaps TRBD1 as D (6 bases). CDR3 length equals 13 residues. V lost 7 bases, J lost 13 bases, and 20 bases lay in between. Germline V CDR1 and CDR2: SEHNR, FQNEAQ (reference sequence).

This clone was recorded once. The V gene is TRBV5-1, the J gene TRBJ1-2; D is perhaps TRBD1 (6 bases). Trimming stripped 3 bases from V and 3 bases from J, with 12 bases between. CDR3 length: 14 residues. Per the germline V gene, CDR1 is SGHRS and CDR2 is YFSETQ. CDR3 DNA sequence: TGCGCCAGCAGCTCCCGGGACACATACTATGGCTACACCTTC. This codes for CASSSRDTYYGYTF.